This TCR beta chain was recorded in a study of T cells in Graves' hyperthyroidism and ophthalmopathy. Calling Graves' hyperthyroidism stable meant ophthalmopathy did not progress within 18 months. Patients were aged 18 to 65, had disease duration under 2 months, and had newly diagnosed hyperthyroidism. The PBMCs were sourced from fresh peripheral blood (approximately 9 ml). This clonotype was seen ten or more times. Its antigen is still unknown. Overall study results and limits: Appearing also in blood were most of the thyroid clonotypes expanded above 0.001.

RNA transcripts served as the template for amplifying TCR beta CDR3 regions. HTBI primers were used for first-round RT-PCR of the TCR CDR3. Via MiXCR, TCRdb re-called the multiplex PCR reads, giving one row per CDR3 protein. The sample carries 300,000 to 450,000 distinct CDR3 sequences, 11% to 15% recorded once. The CDR3 has 16 amino acids. Trimming took off 1 base at V and 2 bases at J, with 14 bases between the two ends. The germline V gene has CDR1 SGHRS and CDR2 YFSETQ. The chain joins TRBV5-1 to TRBJ2-3, with a possible D match to TRBD2 (6 bases). This clonotype originated in a woman aged 55-69 years with Graves' hyperthyroidism. Sequences were obtained from blood. CDR3 coding DNA: TGCGCCAGCAGCTTGACGGGAGATGTAGTCACAGATACGCAGTATTTT. As protein: CASSLTGDVVTDTQYF.